Below are 11 T cell receptor beta chains sequenced from a single sample in a study of blood T cell repertoires in COVID-19 (TCRdb year 2020). Library construction relied on the immunoSEQ multiplex PCR assay. Not all clones reach the TCRdb copy of this immuneACCESS table, which keeps in-frame sequences only. Checked studies attribute under half of the gap to unresolved V genes and leave the rest unexplained. The sample records more than 150,000 clones, over 90% of which are singletons. Nearly 0.55% of the sample lies in the top ten. Sequencing used peripheral blood. These receptors originate from a man over 45 with acute or convalescent COVID-19.

The rearrangement joins TRBV9 to TRBJ2-7, with D uncertain. Trimming pared 0 bases from V and 3 bases from J, leaving 13 bases between. The CDR3 contains 15 residues. CDR1 SGDLS and CDR2 YYNGEE come from the germline V gene. In DNA, the CDR3 is TGTGCCAGCAGCGTAGTTAGTGAACTCAACTACGAGCAGTACTTC. Its protein is CASSVVSELNYEQYF.

This chain uses TRBV18 with TRBJ1-6, with 9 bases fitting TRBD1. This CDR3 comprises 12 residues. The V segment lost 8 bases and the J segment 8 bases; nucleotides outside the gene matches: 1. From germline, CDR1 is KGHSH and CDR2 LQKENI. The CDR3 DNA reads as TGTGCCAGCCGGACAGGGGATTCACCCCTCCACTTT. Translating it yields CASRTGDSPLHF.

V and J are TRBV4-3 and TRBJ2-1; 8 bases are shared with TRBD2. This CDR3 is built from 18 residues. The V segment lost 2 bases and the J segment 2 bases; nucleotides outside the gene matches: 11. Germline V CDR1 and CDR2: LGHNA, YSLEER. The DNA of the CDR3 is TGCGCCAGCAGCCAATCGGGGTTGACTAGCGCAACCTACAATGAGCAGTTCTTC. This translates into CASSQSGLTSATYNEQFF.

V and J are TRBV29-1 and TRBJ2-3; 7 nucleotides match TRBD1. Trimming at V came to 1 base and at J to 3 bases, leaving 7 bases not matched to a gene. This CDR3 is built from 15 residues. Germline CDR1 and CDR2: SQVTM and ANQGSEA. CDR3 nucleotides: TGCAGCGTTGAAGGCTACAGGGGTCTGACAGATACGCAGTATTTT. Translating gives CSVEGYRGLTDTQYF.

The chain uses TRBV7-8 and TRBJ1-5; tentative D call: TRBD1 (5 bases). Trimming shortened V by 0 bases and J by 2 bases, and 8 bases separated the two germline ends. The CDR3 length is 15 residues. Per the germline V gene, CDR1 is SGHVS and CDR2 is FQNEAQ. The CDR3 region has the DNA TGTGCCAGCAGCTTAGCCAGGGTTGGCAATCAGCCCCAGCATTTT. This sequence encodes CASSLARVGNQPQHF.

V gene TRBV10-3 combines with J gene TRBJ1-4; the D is unclear. CDR1 and CDR2 from the germline V gene are ENHRY and SYGVKD. This CDR3 is built from 12 residues. The V end was cut by 10 bases, the J end by 7 bases, with 13 bases between. The CDR3 sequence is CATGRGSEKLFF. The DNA of the CDR3 is TGTGCCACCGGGAGAGGGTCTGAAAAACTGTTTTTT.

The chain couples TRBV7-9 to TRBJ2-7; D is unclear. The V end was cut by 4 bases, the J end by 4 bases, with 8 bases between. The CDR3 has 12 residues. Germline CDR1 is SEHNR and CDR2 is FQNEAQ (reference sequence). The CDR3 sequence is CASSSDKYEQYF. DNA of the CDR3: TGTGCCAGCAGCTCAGACAAGTACGAGCAGTACTTC.

The chain links TRBV3-1 (or the pseudogene TRBV3-2) to TRBJ2-3; 8 bases match TRBD1. Germline V gives CDR1 LGHDT, CDR2 YNNKEL (reference sequence). After removal of 4 bases from V and 2 bases from J, the junction contained 2 bases not matched to a gene. The CDR3 is 14 amino acids. CDR3 in DNA: TGTGCCAGCAGCCCGACAGGGGCCACAGATACGCAGTATTTT. This codes for CASSPTGATDTQYF.

This clone was observed once. J is TRBJ2-3 and V is TRBV4-2; 10 nucleotides line up with TRBD2. V lost 0 bases and J lost 4; bases outside the gene matches: 13. This CDR3 comprises 19 residues. The V gene's germline CDR1 is LGHNA and CDR2 YNFKEQ. CDR3 bases: TGTGCCAGCAGCCAAGATCCTCAAAAAGTAGCGGGGGGCCCAGATACGCAGTATTTT. The encoded protein is CASSQDPQKVAGGPDTQYF.

The V gene is TRBV6-1, the J gene TRBJ2-3, with D perhaps TRBD2 (6 bases). V shed 2 bases and J shed 1 base, with 13 bases lying between them. The CDR3 length is 16 residues. The germline V gene encodes CDR1 MNHNS and CDR2 SASEGT. CDR3 DNA sequence: TGTGCCAGCAGTGAACTGGCGGGGCGAGGCACAGATACGCAGTATTTT. Residues: CASSELAGRGTDTQYF.

This clone was picked up one time. The chain recombines TRBV6-5 with TRBJ1-3; 10 bases align to TRBD1. Germline CDR1 reads MNHEY; CDR2 reads SVGAGI. With 7 bases clipped from V and 7 bases from J, the junction kept 10 bases outside the gene matches. The length of the CDR3 is 15 residues. This CDR3 reads CASIPTGGVWNTIYF. The CDR3 DNA reads as TGTGCCAGCATTCCGACAGGGGGCGTTTGGAACACCATATATTTT.